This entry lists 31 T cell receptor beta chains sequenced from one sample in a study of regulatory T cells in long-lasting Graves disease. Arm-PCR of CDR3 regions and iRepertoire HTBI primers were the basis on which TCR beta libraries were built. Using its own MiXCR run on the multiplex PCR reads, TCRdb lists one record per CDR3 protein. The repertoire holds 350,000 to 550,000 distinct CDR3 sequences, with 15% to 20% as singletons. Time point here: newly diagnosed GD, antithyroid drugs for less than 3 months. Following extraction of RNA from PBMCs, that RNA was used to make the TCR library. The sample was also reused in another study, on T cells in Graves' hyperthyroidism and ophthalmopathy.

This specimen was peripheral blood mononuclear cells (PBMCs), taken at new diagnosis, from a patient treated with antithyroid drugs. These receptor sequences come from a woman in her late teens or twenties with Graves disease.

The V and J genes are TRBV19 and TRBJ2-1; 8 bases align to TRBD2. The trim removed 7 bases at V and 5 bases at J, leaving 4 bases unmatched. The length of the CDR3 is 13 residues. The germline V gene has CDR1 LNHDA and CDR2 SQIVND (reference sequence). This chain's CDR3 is CASNRAGDNEQFF. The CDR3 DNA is TGTGCCAGTAATCGAGCGGGGGACAATGAGCAGTTCTTC.

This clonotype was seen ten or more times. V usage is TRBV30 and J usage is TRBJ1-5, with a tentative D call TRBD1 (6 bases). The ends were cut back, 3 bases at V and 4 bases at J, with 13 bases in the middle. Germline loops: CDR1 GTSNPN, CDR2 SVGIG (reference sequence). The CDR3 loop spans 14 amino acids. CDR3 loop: CAWSHGQPNQPQHF. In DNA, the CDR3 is TGTGCCTGGAGCCATGGACAGCCTAATCAGCCCCAGCATTTT.

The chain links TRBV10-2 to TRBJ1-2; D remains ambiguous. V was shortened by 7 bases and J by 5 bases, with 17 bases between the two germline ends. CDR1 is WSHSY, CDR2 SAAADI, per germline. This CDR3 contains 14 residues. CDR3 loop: CASTNLPTAYGYTF. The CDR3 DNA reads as TGCGCCAGCACGAACCTTCCTACAGCTTATGGCTACACCTTC.

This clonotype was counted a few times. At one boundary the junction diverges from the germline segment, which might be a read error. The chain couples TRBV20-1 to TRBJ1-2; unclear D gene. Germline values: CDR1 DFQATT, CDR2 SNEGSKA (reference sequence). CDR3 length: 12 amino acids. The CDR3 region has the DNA TGCAGTGCTATTCTTACCAACTATGGCTACGCCTTC. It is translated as CSAILTNYGYAF.

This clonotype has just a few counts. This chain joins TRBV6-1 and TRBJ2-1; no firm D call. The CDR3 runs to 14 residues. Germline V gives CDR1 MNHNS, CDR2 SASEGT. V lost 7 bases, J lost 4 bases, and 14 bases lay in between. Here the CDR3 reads CASKNVLPYNEQFF. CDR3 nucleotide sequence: TGTGCCAGCAAAAACGTACTACCTTACAATGAGCAGTTCTTC.

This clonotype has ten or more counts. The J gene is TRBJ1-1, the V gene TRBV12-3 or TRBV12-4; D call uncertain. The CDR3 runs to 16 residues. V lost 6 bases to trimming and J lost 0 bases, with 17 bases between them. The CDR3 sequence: CASSYYRPSLNTEAFF. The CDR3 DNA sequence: TGTGCCAGCAGCTATTACAGACCTAGTTTGAACACTGAAGCTTTCTTT.

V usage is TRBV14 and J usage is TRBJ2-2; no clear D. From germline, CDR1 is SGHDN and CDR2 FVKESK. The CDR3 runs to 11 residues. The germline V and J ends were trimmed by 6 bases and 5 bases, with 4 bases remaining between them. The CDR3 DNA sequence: TGTGCCAGCAGTACGACCGGGGAGCTGTTTTTT. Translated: CASSTTGELFF.

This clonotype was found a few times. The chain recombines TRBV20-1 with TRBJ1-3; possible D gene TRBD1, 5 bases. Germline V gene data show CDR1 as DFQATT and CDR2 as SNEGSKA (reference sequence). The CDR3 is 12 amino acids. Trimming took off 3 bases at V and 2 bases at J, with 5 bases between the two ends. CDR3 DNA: TGCAGTGCTAGGACAGCTGGAAACACCATATATTTT. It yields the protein CSARTAGNTIYF.

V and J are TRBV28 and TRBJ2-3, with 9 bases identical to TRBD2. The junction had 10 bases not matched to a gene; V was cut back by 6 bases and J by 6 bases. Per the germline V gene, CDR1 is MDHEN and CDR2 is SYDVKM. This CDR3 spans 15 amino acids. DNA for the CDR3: TGTGCCAGCAGCCCAAAACTAGCGGGTGGGGATACGCAGTATTTT. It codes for CASSPKLAGGDTQYF.

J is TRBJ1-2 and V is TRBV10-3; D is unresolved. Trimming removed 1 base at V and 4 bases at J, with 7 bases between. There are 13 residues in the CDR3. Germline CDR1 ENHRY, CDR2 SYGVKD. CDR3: CAISELEGYGYTF. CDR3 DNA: TGTGCCATCAGTGAGTTGGAGGGCTATGGCTACACCTTC.

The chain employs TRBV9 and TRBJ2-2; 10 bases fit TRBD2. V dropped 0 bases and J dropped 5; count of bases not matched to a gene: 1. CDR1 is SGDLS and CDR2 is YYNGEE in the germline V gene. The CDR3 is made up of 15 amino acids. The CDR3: CASSVVGLATGELFF. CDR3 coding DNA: TGTGCCAGCAGCGTAGTGGGACTAGCGACCGGGGAGCTGTTTTTT.

The CDR3, as DNA: TGCAGCGTTGAAAGCTGGGGGGCTAGCGGGATCCACAATGAGCAGTTCTTC. Its translation: CSVESWGASGIHNEQFF. This chain connects TRBV29-1 to TRBJ2-1; TRBD2 aligns across 9 bases. The CDR3 runs 17 residues. V shed 2 bases, J shed 5 bases, and the junction held 13 bases outside the gene matches. CDR1 and CDR2 (germline): SQVTM, ANQGSEA.

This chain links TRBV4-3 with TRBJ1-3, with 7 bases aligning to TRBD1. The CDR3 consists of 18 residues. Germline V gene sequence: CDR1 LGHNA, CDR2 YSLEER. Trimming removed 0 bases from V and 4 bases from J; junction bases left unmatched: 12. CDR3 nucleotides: TGCGCCAGCAGCCAAGATCGCGGCCCCACGGACAGGGGAAACACCATATATTTT. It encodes CASSQDRGPTDRGNTIYF.

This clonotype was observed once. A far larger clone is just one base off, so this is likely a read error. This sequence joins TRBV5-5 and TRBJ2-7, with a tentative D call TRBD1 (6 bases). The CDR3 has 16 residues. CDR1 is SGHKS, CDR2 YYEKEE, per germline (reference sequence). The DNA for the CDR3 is TGCGCCAGCAGCCACATTACAGGGACGGTCTACAATGAGCAGTACTTC. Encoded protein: CASSHITGTVYNEQYF.

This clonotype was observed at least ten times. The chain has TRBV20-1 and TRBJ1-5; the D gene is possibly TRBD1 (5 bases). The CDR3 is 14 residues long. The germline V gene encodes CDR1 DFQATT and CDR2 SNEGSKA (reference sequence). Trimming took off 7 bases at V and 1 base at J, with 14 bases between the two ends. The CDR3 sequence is CSVATGGSNQPQHF. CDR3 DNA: TGCAGTGTAGCTACCGGGGGAAGCAATCAGCCCCAGCATTTT.

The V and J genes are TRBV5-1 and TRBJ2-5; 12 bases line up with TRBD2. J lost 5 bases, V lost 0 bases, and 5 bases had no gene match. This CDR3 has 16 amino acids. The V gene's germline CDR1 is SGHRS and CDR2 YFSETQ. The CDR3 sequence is CASSLAPTSGSETQYF. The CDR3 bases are TGCGCCAGCAGCTTGGCCCCGACTAGCGGGAGTGAGACCCAGTACTTC.

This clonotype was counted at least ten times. CDR3 DNA sequence: TGCAGTGCTAGTATGACCTACGAGCAGTACTTC. Translation gives CSASMTYEQYF. This chain links TRBV20-1 with TRBJ2-7; D is ambiguous. The CDR3 is made up of 11 amino acids. Germline loops: CDR1 DFQATT, CDR2 SNEGSKA (reference sequence). Deletions cut 3 bases from V and 2 bases from J, with 5 bases between.

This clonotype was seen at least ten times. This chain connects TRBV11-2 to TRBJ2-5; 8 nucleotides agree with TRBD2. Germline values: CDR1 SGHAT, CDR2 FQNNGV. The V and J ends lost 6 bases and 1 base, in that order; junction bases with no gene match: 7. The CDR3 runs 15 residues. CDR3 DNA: TGTGCCAGCAGTTTTTCAGCGGGGGCCCAAGAGACCCAGTACTTC. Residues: CASSFSAGAQETQYF.

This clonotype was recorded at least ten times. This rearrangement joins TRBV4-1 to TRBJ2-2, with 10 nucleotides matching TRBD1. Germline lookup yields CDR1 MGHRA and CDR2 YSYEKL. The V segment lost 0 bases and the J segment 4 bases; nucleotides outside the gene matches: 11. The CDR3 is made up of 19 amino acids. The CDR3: CASSQDGTGELPPTGELFF. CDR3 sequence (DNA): TGCGCCAGCAGCCAAGATGGGACAGGGGAACTCCCGCCCACCGGGGAGCTGTTTTTT.

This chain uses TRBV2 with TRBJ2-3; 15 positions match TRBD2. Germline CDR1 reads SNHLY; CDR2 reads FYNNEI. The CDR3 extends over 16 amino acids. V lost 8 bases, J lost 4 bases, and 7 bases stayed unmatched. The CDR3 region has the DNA TGTGCCAGCTTCGGACTAGCGGGAGGGGGAGCAGATACGCAGTATTTT. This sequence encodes CASFGLAGGGADTQYF.

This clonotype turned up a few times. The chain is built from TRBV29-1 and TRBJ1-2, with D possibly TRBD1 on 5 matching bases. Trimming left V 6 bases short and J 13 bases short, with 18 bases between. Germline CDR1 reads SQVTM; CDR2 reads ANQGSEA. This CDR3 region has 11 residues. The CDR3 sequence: CSVVSSGTRTF. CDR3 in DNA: TGCAGCGTGGTCTCGTCCGGGACGCGCACCTTC.

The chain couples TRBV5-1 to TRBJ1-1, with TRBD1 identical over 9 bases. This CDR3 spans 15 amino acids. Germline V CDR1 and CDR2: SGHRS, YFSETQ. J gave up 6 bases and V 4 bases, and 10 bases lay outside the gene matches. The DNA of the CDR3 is TGCGCCAGCAGCCGCACGGACAGGGGAATACCTGAAGCTTTCTTT. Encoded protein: CASSRTDRGIPEAFF.

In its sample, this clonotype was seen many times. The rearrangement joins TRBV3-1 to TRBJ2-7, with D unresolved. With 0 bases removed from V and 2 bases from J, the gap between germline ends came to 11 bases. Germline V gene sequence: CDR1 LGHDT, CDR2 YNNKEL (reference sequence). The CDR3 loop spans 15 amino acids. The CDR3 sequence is CASSQDQDPAYEQYF. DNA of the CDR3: TGTGCCAGCAGCCAAGATCAGGACCCAGCCTACGAGCAGTACTTC.

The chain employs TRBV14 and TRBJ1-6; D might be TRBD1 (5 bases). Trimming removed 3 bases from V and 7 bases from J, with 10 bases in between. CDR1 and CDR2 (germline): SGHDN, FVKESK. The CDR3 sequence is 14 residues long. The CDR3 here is CASSHRVGNSPLHF. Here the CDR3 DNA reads TGTGCCAGCAGCCACAGGGTTGGAAATTCACCCCTCCACTTT.

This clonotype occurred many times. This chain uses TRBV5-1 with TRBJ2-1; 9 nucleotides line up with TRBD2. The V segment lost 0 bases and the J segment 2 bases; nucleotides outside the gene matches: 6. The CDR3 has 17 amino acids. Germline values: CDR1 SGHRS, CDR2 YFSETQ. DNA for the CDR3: TGCGCCAGCAGCTTGGTGGCGGGAGGGCCCCCCTACAATGAGCAGTTCTTC. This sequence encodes CASSLVAGGPPYNEQFF. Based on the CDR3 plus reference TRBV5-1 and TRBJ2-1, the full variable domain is KAGVTQTPRYLIKTRGQQVTLSCSPISGHRSVSWYQQTPGQGLQFLFEYFSETQRNKGNFPGRFSGRQFSNSRSEMNVSTLELGDSALYLCASSLVAGGPPYNEQFFGPGTRLTVL.

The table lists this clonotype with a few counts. The CDR3 sequence: CASSLTRDSQETQYF. The CDR3 nucleotides read TGTGCCAGCAGCTTGACGCGGGACAGCCAAGAGACCCAGTACTTC. The chain is built from TRBV11-1 and TRBJ2-5; a weak D match, TRBD1 (7 bases). CDR1 and CDR2 (germline): SGHAT, FQDESV (reference sequence). CDR3 length equals 15 residues. The V end was cut by 3 bases, the J end by 1 base, with 12 bases between.

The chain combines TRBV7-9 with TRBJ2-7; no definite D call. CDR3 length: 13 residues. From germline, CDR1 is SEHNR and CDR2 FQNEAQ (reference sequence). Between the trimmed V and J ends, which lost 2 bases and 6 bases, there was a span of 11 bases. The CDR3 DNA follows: TGTGCCAGCAGCTTATCACAGCCCTGCGAGCAGTACTTC. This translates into CASSLSQPCEQYF.

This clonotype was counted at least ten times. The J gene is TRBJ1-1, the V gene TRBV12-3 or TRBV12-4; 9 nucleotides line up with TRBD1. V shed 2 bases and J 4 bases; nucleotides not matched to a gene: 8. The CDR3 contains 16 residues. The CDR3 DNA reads TGTGCCAGCAGTTTAAGGGGGACAGGGCTTGGCACTGAAGCTTTCTTT. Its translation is CASSLRGTGLGTEAFF.

CDR3: CASSYSRLLAGGKDTQYF. Here the CDR3 DNA reads TGTGCCAGCAGTTACTCGAGATTACTAGCGGGAGGTAAAGATACGCAGTATTTT. The genes are TRBV6-2 or TRBV6-3 and TRBJ2-3, with 12 bases that match TRBD2. Looked up from germline, CDR1 is MNHEY and CDR2 is SVGEGT. The CDR3 spans 18 residues. Trimming at V came to 0 bases and at J to 5 bases, leaving 9 bases not matched to a gene.

The chain's CDR3 is CASSQDTVGTEAFF. The CDR3 region has the DNA TGTGCCAGCAGCCAGGATACCGTAGGCACTGAAGCTTTCTTT. The chain is built from TRBV4-2 and TRBJ1-1; D unclear. The CDR3 is made up of 14 amino acids. V dropped 3 bases and J dropped 4 bases, with 12 bases sitting between them. CDR1 LGHNA and CDR2 YNFKEQ come from the germline V gene.

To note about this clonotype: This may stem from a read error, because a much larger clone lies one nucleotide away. CDR3 DNA sequence: TGTGCCAGCAGCTTTTCCCCACAAAATGAGCAGTACTTC. This encodes CASSFSPQNEQYF. The chain joins TRBV11-3 to TRBJ2-7; D unresolved. The CDR3 covers 13 residues. The germline V and J ends were trimmed by 3 bases and 7 bases, with 13 bases remaining between them. Germline V gene data show CDR1 as SGHNT and CDR2 as YENEEA.